The rows below give T cell receptor beta chains drawn from one sample of a study of beta chain features in type 1 diabetes. Only in-frame clones appear in the TCRdb table, and some are missing; sequencing was by immunoSEQ multiplex PCR. This table has around 710,000 clones, 12% appearing once. Material: naive CD4+ T cells from blood. The receptor source for this set is a man aged 30 to 45 with type 1 diabetes. Both conserved end residues are part of each CDR3. Each record gives: CDR3 protein, CDR3 DNA, J gene, V gene, D gene, clone size. A D gene is named only where the DNA matches it firmly. Part of the rows lack a size; the others show once, few, many or a class for expanded clones.

cdr3_aa: CSARHPSRDTEAFF
cdr3_nt: TGCAGCGCTCGTCACCCTTCCCGGGACACTGAAGCTTTCTTT
j_call: TRBJ1-1
v_call: TRBV29-1
d_call: .
clone_size: few

cdr3_aa: CASSYTDTQYF
cdr3_nt: TGTGCCAGTTCATATACAGATACGCAGTATTTT
j_call: TRBJ2-3
v_call: TRBV2
d_call: .
clone_size: few

cdr3_aa: CASSVAPGGGTDTQYF
cdr3_nt: TGTGCCAGCAGCGTAGCACCGGGGGGCGGCACAGATACGCAGTATTTT
j_call: TRBJ2-3
v_call: TRBV9
d_call: .
clone_size: .

cdr3_aa: CASSVGTGIYGYTF
cdr3_nt: TGTGCCAGCAGCGTAGGGACAGGGATTTATGGCTACACCTTC
j_call: TRBJ1-2
v_call: TRBV9
d_call: TRBD1
clone_size: .

cdr3_aa: CASSDPGQLPGYTF
cdr3_nt: TGTGCCAGCAGTGACCCGGGACAGCTCCCTGGCTACACCTTC
j_call: TRBJ1-2
v_call: TRBV25-1
d_call: TRBD1
clone_size: .

cdr3_aa: CSAGIYEQYF
cdr3_nt: TGCAGTGCTGGGATTTACGAGCAGTACTTC
j_call: TRBJ2-7
v_call: TRBV20-1
d_call: .
clone_size: .

cdr3_aa: CAISDDRGYTF
cdr3_nt: TGTGCCATCAGTGATGATCGTGGCTACACCTTC
j_call: TRBJ1-2
v_call: TRBV10-3
d_call: .
clone_size: few

cdr3_aa: CASSFVVDTEAFF
cdr3_nt: TGTGCCAGCAGCTTCGTAGTGGACACTGAAGCTTTCTTT
j_call: TRBJ1-1
v_call: TRBV7-9
d_call: .
clone_size: .

cdr3_aa: CASSQVGGGNYGYTF
cdr3_nt: TGCGCCAGCAGCCAAGTGGGCGGAGGGAACTATGGCTACACCTTC
j_call: TRBJ1-2
v_call: TRBV4-3
d_call: .
clone_size: few

cdr3_aa: CASIPLGQISSYEQYF
cdr3_nt: TGTGCCAGCATCCCGCTCGGGCAGATAAGCTCCTACGAGCAGTACTTC
j_call: TRBJ2-7
v_call: TRBV27
d_call: .
clone_size: few

cdr3_aa: CASSPRGGRGYEQYF
cdr3_nt: TGTGCCAGCAGTCCTAGGGGGGGCCGTGGTTACGAGCAGTACTTC
j_call: TRBJ2-7
v_call: TRBV11-2
d_call: .
clone_size: .

cdr3_aa: CASSLNTGGQETQYF
cdr3_nt: TGCGCCAGCAGCTTAAACACCGGGGGGCAAGAGACCCAGTACTTC
j_call: TRBJ2-5
v_call: TRBV5-1
d_call: TRBD2
clone_size: few

cdr3_aa: CASSGPRTERTPQPQHF
cdr3_nt: TGTGCCAGCAGTGGCCCTAGGACGGAAAGAACCCCACAGCCCCAGCATTTT
j_call: TRBJ1-5
v_call: TRBV6-1
d_call: .
clone_size: .

cdr3_aa: CASSTRLAVTGELFF
cdr3_nt: TGTGCCAGCAGCACACGACTAGCTGTAACCGGGGAGCTGTTTTTT
j_call: TRBJ2-2
v_call: TRBV7-2
d_call: TRBD2
clone_size: .

cdr3_aa: CAWYGEGIPPPGSKNIQYF
cdr3_nt: TGCGCCTGGTACGGGGAGGGTATACCCCCGCCTGGGTCCAAAAACATTCAGTACTTC
j_call: TRBJ2-4
v_call: TRBV23-1
d_call: TRBD2
clone_size: .

cdr3_aa: CASSPGTAGETQYF
cdr3_nt: TGCGCCAGCAGCCCCGGGACAGCCGGGGAGACCCAGTACTTC
j_call: TRBJ2-5
v_call: TRBV5-1
d_call: TRBD1
clone_size: few

cdr3_aa: CASSLVPPQRGTGELFF
cdr3_nt: TGTGCCAGCAGCTTAGTTCCACCTCAGCGGGGCACCGGGGAGCTGTTTTTT
j_call: TRBJ2-2
v_call: TRBV7-2
d_call: TRBD2
clone_size: few

cdr3_aa: CASSYETYEQYF
cdr3_nt: TGTGCCAGCAGCTACGAAACCTACGAGCAGTACTTC
j_call: TRBJ2-7
v_call: TRBV11-2
d_call: .
clone_size: .

cdr3_aa: CASSRDRGVWYF
cdr3_nt: TGTGCCAGCTCCCGTGACAGGGGGGTTTGGTACTTC
j_call: TRBJ2-7
v_call: TRBV18
d_call: TRBD1
clone_size: .

cdr3_aa: CASSLLTSGLEAETQYF
cdr3_nt: TGTGCCAGCAGCCTTCTAACCAGCGGGCTGGAGGCGGAGACCCAGTACTTC
j_call: TRBJ2-5
v_call: TRBV7-6
d_call: .
clone_size: few

cdr3_aa: CASSLQRTKYF
cdr3_nt: TGTGCCAGCAGTTTACAAAGGACTAAGTACTTC
j_call: TRBJ2-4
v_call: TRBV28
d_call: .
clone_size: .

cdr3_aa: CASSQVIQGRYGYTF
cdr3_nt: TGCGCCAGCAGCCAAGTCATTCAGGGAAGGTATGGCTACACCTTC
j_call: TRBJ1-2
v_call: TRBV4-3
d_call: .
clone_size: few

cdr3_aa: CASSLTGTSYEQFF
cdr3_nt: TGTGCCAGCAGCTTGACCGGGACTAGTTATGAGCAGTTCTTC
j_call: TRBJ2-1
v_call: TRBV13
d_call: TRBD2
clone_size: .

cdr3_aa: CASSPKETQYF
cdr3_nt: TGTGCCAGCAGTCCGAAAGAGACCCAGTACTTC
j_call: TRBJ2-5
v_call: TRBV28
d_call: .
clone_size: many

cdr3_aa: CACRLGDQPQHF
cdr3_nt: TGTGCCTGCCGTTTAGGGGATCAGCCCCAGCATTTT
j_call: TRBJ1-5
v_call: TRBV6-5
d_call: .
clone_size: few

cdr3_aa: CASSASGAETQYF
cdr3_nt: TGTGCCAGCAGTGCATCAGGGGCCGAGACCCAGTACTTC
j_call: TRBJ2-5
v_call: TRBV6-4
d_call: .
clone_size: .

cdr3_aa: CASSRQRQFDEQYF
cdr3_nt: TGCGCCAGCAGTAGACAGCGACAGTTCGACGAGCAGTACTTC
j_call: TRBJ2-7
v_call: TRBV4-3
d_call: .
clone_size: few

cdr3_aa: CASSPGNSNQPQHF
cdr3_nt: TGCGCCAGCAGCCCCGGAAATAGCAATCAGCCCCAGCATTTT
j_call: TRBJ1-5
v_call: TRBV4-1
d_call: .
clone_size: .

cdr3_aa: CASSLRTGTGYGYTF
cdr3_nt: TGTGCCAGCAGCTTACGGACTGGGACGGGGTATGGCTACACCTTC
j_call: TRBJ1-2
v_call: TRBV5-4
d_call: .
clone_size: few

cdr3_aa: CASSYDFSSYEQYF
cdr3_nt: TGTGCCAGCAGTTACGATTTTAGCTCCTACGAGCAGTACTTC
j_call: TRBJ2-7
v_call: TRBV6-5
d_call: .
clone_size: .

cdr3_aa: CATSRGAGKETQYF
cdr3_nt: TGTGCCACCAGCAGAGGGGCAGGGAAAGAGACCCAGTACTTC
j_call: TRBJ2-5
v_call: TRBV15
d_call: .
clone_size: .

cdr3_aa: CASSQEKHYGYTF
cdr3_nt: TGCGCCAGCAGCCAAGAGAAACACTATGGCTACACCTTC
j_call: TRBJ1-2
v_call: TRBV4-3
d_call: .
clone_size: .

cdr3_aa: CASSLVVPYNEQFF
cdr3_nt: TGCGCCAGCAGCTTGGTCGTACCCTACAATGAGCAGTTCTTC
j_call: TRBJ2-1
v_call: TRBV5-1
d_call: .
clone_size: few

cdr3_aa: CASSQSGGQGVYEQYF
cdr3_nt: TGCGCCAGCAGCCAAAGTGGGGGACAGGGGGTGTACGAGCAGTACTTC
j_call: TRBJ2-7
v_call: TRBV4-3
d_call: TRBD1
clone_size: .

cdr3_aa: CAISNGQGTLQETQYF
cdr3_nt: TGTGCCATCAGTAACGGACAGGGCACCCTCCAAGAGACCCAGTACTTC
j_call: TRBJ2-5
v_call: TRBV10-3
d_call: TRBD1
clone_size: .

cdr3_aa: CATSSGGSGGTDTQYF
cdr3_nt: TGTGCCACCAGCAGCGGGGGGAGCGGGGGGACAGATACGCAGTATTTT
j_call: TRBJ2-3
v_call: TRBV15
d_call: TRBD2
clone_size: many

cdr3_aa: CASSFAGTTYNEQFF
cdr3_nt: TGTGCCAGCAGCTTCGCGGGGACCACCTACAATGAGCAGTTCTTC
j_call: TRBJ2-1
v_call: TRBV7-9
d_call: .
clone_size: few

cdr3_aa: CASSNHRRRQETQYF
cdr3_nt: TGTGCCAGCAGCAACCATCGGAGAAGGCAAGAGACCCAGTACTTC
j_call: TRBJ2-5
v_call: TRBV7-8
d_call: .
clone_size: few

cdr3_aa: CATSRDTGGNQPQHF
cdr3_nt: TGTGCCACCAGCAGAGATACCGGGGGCAATCAGCCCCAGCATTTT
j_call: TRBJ1-5
v_call: TRBV15
d_call: .
clone_size: .

cdr3_aa: CASSGYVTVTGELFF
cdr3_nt: TGTGCCAGCAGCGGCTATGTGACGGTCACCGGGGAGCTGTTTTTT
j_call: TRBJ2-2
v_call: TRBV7-9
d_call: .
clone_size: .